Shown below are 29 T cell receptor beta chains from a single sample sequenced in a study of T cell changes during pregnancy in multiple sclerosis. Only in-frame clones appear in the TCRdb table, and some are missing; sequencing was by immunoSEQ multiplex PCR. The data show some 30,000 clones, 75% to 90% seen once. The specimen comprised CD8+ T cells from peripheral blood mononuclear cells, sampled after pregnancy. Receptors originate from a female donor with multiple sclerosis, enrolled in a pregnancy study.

The CDR3 DNA follows: TGTGCCAGTAGCCAAATGTCAGGGTTAAGCAATCAGCCCCAGCATTTT. As protein: CASSQMSGLSNQPQHF. The V call is TRBV19, the J call TRBJ1-5; perhaps TRBD1 as D (5 bases). V was clipped by 6 bases and J by 1 base, with 16 bases between them. This CDR3 has 16 amino acids. Looked up from germline, CDR1 is LNHDA and CDR2 is SQIVND (reference sequence).

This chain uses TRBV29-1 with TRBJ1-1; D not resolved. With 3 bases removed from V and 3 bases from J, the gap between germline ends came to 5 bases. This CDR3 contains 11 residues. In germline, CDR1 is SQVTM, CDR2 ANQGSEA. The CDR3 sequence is CSVDTYTEAFF. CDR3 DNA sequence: TGCAGCGTTGATACTTACACTGAAGCTTTCTTT.

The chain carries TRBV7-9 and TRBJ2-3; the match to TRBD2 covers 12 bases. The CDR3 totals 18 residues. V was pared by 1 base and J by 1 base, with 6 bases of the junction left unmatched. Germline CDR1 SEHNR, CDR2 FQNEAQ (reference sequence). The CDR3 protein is CASSLELAGGPGTDTQYF. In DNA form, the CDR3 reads TGTGCCAGCAGCTTAGAGCTAGCGGGAGGGCCAGGCACAGATACGCAGTATTTT.

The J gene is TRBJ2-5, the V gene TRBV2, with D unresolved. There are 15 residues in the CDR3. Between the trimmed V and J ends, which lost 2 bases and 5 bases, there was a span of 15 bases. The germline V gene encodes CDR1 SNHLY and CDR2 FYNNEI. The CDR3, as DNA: TGTGCCAGCAGTGAATTGGGCACATTAAAGGAGACCCAGTACTTC. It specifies CASSELGTLKETQYF.

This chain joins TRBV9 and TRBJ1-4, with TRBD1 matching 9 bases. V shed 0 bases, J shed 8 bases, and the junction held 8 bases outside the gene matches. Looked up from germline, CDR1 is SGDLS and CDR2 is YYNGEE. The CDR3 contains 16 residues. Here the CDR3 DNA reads TGTGCCAGCAGCGTAGAACCAGGGACAGGGAACGAAAAACTGTTTTTT. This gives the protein CASSVEPGTGNEKLFF.

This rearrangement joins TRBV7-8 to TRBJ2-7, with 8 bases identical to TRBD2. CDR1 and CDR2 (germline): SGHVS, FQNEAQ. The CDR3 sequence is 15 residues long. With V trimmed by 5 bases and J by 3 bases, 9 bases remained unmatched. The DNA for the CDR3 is TGTGCCAGCAGCACCCTAGCGGGCGGGGGCTACGAGCAGTACTTC. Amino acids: CASSTLAGGGYEQYF.

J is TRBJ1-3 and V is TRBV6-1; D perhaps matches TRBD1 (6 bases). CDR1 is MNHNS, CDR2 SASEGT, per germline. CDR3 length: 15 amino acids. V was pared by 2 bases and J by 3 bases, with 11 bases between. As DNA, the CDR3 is TGTGCCAGCAGTGAAAGGGGGTCTGGTGGAAACACCATATATTTT. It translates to CASSERGSGGNTIYF.

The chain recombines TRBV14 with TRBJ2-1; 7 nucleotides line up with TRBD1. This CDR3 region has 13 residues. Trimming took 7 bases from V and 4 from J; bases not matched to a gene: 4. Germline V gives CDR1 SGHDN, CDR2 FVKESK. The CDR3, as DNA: TGTGCCAGCAACCGGGACAGATACAATGAGCAGTTCTTC. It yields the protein CASNRDRYNEQFF.

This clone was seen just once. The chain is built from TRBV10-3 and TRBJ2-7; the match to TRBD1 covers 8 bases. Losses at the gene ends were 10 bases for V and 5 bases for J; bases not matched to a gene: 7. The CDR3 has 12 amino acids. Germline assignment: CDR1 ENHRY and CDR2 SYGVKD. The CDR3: CATRQGINEQYF. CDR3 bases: TGTGCCACCCGACAGGGGATCAACGAGCAGTACTTC.

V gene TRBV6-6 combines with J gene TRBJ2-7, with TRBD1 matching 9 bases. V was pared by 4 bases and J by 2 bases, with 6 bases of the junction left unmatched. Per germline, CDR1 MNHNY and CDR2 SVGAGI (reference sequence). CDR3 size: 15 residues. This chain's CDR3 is CASSSPGTGTYEQYF. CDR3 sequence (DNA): TGTGCCAGCAGTTCCCCCGGGACAGGGACCTACGAGCAGTACTTC.

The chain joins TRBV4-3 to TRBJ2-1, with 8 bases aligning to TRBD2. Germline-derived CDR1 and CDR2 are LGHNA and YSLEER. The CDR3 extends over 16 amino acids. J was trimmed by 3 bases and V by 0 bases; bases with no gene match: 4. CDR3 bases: TGCGCCAGCAGCCAAGATTGGCGGGAGGACTACAATGAGCAGTTCTTC. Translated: CASSQDWREDYNEQFF.

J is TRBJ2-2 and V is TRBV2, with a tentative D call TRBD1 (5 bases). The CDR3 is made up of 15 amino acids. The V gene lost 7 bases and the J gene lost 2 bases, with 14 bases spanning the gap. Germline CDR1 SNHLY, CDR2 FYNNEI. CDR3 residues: CASTRQRSNTGELFF. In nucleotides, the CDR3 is TGTGCCAGCACTCGACAGAGGTCCAACACCGGGGAGCTGTTTTTT. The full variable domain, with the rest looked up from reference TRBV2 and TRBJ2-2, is EPEVTQTPSHQVTQMGQEVILRCVPISNHLYFYWYRQILGQKVEFLVSFYNNEISEKSEIFDDQFSVERPDGSNFTLKIRSTKLEDSAMYFCASTRQRSNTGELFFGEGSRLTVL.

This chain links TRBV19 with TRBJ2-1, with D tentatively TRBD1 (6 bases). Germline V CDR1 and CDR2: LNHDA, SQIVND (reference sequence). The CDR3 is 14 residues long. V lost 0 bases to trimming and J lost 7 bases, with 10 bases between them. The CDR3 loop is CASSIDLGQNEQFF. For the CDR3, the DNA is TGTGCCAGTAGTATAGATCTAGGACAGAATGAGCAGTTCTTC.

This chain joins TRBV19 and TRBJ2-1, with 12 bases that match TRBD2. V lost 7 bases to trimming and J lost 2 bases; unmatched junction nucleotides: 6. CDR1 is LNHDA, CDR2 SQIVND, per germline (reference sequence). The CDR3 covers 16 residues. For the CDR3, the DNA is TGTGCCAGTACCCTAGGACTAGCGGGGCCCTACAATGAGCAGTTCTTC. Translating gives CASTLGLAGPYNEQFF.

CDR3: CASSEPGQGSYNEQFF. The CDR3 nucleotides read TGCGCCAGCAGTGAACCGGGACAGGGGAGTTACAATGAGCAGTTCTTC. The chain combines TRBV10-2 with TRBJ2-1; the match to TRBD1 covers 10 bases. Germline values: CDR1 WSHSY, CDR2 SAAADI. J was trimmed by 4 bases and V by 3 bases; bases with no gene match: 6. CDR3 length: 16 amino acids.

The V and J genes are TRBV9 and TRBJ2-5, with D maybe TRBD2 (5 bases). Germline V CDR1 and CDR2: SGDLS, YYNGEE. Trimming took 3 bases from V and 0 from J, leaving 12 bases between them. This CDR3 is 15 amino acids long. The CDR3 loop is CASSGSSGYQETQYF. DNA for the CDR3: TGTGCCAGCAGCGGGAGCAGCGGTTACCAAGAGACCCAGTACTTC.

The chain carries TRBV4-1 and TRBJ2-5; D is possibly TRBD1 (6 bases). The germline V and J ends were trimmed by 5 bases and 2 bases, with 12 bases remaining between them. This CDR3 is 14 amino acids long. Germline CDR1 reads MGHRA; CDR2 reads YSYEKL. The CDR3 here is CASSVKDRQETQYF. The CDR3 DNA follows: TGCGCCAGCAGCGTTAAGGACAGACAAGAGACCCAGTACTTC.

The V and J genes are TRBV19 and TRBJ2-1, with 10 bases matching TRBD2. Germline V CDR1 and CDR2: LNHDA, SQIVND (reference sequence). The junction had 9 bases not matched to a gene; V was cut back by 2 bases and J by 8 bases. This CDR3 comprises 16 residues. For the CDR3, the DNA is TGTGCCAGTAGTATACTAGCGGGAGACACCGTCGATGAGCAGTTCTTC. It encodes CASSILAGDTVDEQFF.

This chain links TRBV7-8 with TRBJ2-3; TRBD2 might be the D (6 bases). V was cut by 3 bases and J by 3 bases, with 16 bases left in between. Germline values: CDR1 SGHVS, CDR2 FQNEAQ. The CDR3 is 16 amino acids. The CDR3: CASSFPRRANTDTQYF. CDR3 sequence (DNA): TGTGCCAGCAGCTTCCCTAGGAGGGCCAATACAGATACGCAGTATTTT.

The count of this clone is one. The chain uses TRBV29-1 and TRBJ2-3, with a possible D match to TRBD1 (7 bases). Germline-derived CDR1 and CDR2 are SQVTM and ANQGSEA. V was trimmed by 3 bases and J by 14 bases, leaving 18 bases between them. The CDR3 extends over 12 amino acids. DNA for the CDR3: TGCAGCGTTGAGAGGGGGCGGGGTCAATGGTATTTT. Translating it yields CSVERGRGQWYF.

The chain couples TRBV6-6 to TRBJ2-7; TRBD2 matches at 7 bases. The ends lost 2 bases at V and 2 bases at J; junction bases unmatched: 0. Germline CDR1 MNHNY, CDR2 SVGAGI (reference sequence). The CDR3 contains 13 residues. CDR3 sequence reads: CASSYGTTYEQYF. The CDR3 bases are TGTGCCAGCAGTTACGGGACTACCTACGAGCAGTACTTC.

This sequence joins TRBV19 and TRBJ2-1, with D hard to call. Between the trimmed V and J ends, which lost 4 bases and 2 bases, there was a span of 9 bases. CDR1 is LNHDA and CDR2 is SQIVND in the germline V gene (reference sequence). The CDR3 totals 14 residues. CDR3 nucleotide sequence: TGTGCCAGTAGTAGGTTTGAGACCTACAATGAGCAGTTCTTC. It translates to CASSRFETYNEQFF.

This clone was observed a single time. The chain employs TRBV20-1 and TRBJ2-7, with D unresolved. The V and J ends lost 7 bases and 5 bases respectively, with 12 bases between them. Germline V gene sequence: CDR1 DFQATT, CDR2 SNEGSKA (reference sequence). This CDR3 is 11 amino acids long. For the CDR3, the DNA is TGCAGTGTGATGAGGCGAGACGAGCAGTACTTC. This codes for CSVMRRDEQYF.

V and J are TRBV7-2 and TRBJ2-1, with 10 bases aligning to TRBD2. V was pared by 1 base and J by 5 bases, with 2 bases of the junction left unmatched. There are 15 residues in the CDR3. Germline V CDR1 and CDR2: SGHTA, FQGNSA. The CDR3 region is CASSLDGLADNEQFF. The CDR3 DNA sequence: TGTGCCAGCAGCTTAGATGGACTAGCGGACAATGAGCAGTTCTTC.

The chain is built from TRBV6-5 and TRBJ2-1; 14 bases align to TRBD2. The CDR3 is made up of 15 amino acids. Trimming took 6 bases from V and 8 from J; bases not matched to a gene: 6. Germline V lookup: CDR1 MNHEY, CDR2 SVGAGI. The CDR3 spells CASRIGTSGSDEQFF. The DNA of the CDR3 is TGTGCCAGCAGGATCGGGACTAGCGGGAGCGATGAGCAGTTCTTC.

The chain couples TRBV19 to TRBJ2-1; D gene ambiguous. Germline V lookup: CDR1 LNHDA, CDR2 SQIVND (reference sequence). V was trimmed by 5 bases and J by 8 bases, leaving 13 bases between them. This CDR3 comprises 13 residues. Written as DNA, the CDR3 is TGTGCCAGTAGTCTATCGACCAGGTATGAGCAGTTCTTC. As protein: CASSLSTRYEQFF.

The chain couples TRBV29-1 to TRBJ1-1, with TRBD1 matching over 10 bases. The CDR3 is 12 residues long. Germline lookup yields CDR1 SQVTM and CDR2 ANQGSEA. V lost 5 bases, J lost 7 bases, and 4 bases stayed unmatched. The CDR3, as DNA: TGCAGCGTTCGACAGGGGGCCGTTGAAGCTTTCTTT. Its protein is CSVRQGAVEAFF.

The CDR3 region is CASSNFYNEQFF. DNA for the CDR3: TGCGCCAGCAGCAACTTCTACAATGAGCAGTTCTTC. The chain recombines TRBV4-3 with TRBJ2-1, with no clear D. The CDR3 loop spans 12 amino acids. Trimming left V 5 bases short and J 3 bases short, with 5 bases between. The germline V gene has CDR1 LGHNA and CDR2 YSLEER.

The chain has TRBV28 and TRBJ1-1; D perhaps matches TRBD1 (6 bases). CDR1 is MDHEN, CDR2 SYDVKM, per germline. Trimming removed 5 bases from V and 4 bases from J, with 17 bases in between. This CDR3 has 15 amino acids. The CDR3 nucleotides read TGTGCCAGCAGTAACAGGGCCTCCTCTTCCACTGAAGCTTTCTTT. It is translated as CASSNRASSSTEAFF.